The next 28 T cell receptor beta chains were all read from a single sample in a study of regulatory T cells in long-lasting Graves disease. Arm-PCR with iRepertoire HTBI primers amplified the CDR3 regions for these TCR beta libraries. TCRdb ran MiXCR on the multiplex PCR reads and lists one entry per CDR3 protein. Of about 430,000 distinct CDR3 sequences listed, approximately 15% are singletons. Time point: newly diagnosed GD, antithyroid drugs for less than 3 months. The TCR library was made from RNA extracted from PBMCs. A further study also used this sample, focusing on T cells in Graves' hyperthyroidism and ophthalmopathy.

This specimen consisted of peripheral blood mononuclear cells (PBMCs), obtained at new diagnosis, from a patient treated with antithyroid drugs. All receptors derive from a woman aged 40 to 50 with Graves disease.

CDR3 region: CASSPIDRGDGSTEAFF. The CDR3 DNA is TGCGCCAGCAGCCCCATCGACAGGGGGGACGGGAGCACTGAAGCTTTCTTT. The chain links TRBV5-1 to TRBJ1-1; 9 bases line up with TRBD1. In germline, CDR1 is SGHRS, CDR2 YFSETQ. V shed 4 bases, J shed 4 bases, and the junction held 14 bases outside the gene matches. This CDR3 is 17 amino acids long.

This clonotype was counted at least ten times. The CDR3 nucleotides read TGTGCCAGCAAATTGTTCCTCACAGGGGGCTCCTACAATGAGCAGTTCTTC. It yields the protein CASKLFLTGGSYNEQFF. The V gene is TRBV27, the J gene TRBJ2-1; 8 nucleotides align to TRBD1. The CDR3 is 17 residues long. CDR1 is MNHEY, CDR2 SMNVEV, per germline (reference sequence). V trimming: 7 bases; J trimming: 0 bases; junction bases outside the gene matches: 11.

The table lists this clonotype with many counts. The rearrangement uses TRBV27 and TRBJ2-3, with TRBD2 as a possible D gene (6 bases). CDR1 and CDR2 from the germline V gene are MNHEY and SMNVEV (reference sequence). V was shortened by 5 bases and J by 3 bases, with 18 bases between the two germline ends. The CDR3 covers 16 residues. CDR3 bases: TGTGCCAGCAGTCAAGGACTACCCCTTGGTACAGATACGCAGTATTTT. Translation gives CASSQGLPLGTDTQYF.

This CDR3 is CASSSAGSYGYTF. The CDR3 nucleotides read TGTGCCAGTAGTAGCGCAGGATCCTATGGCTACACCTTC. This sequence joins TRBV19 and TRBJ1-2; no definite D call. The CDR3 is 13 amino acids. Germline V gene lookup returns CDR1 LNHDA and CDR2 SQIVND (reference sequence). Trimming shortened V by 4 bases and J by 4 bases, and 10 bases separated the two germline ends.

This clonotype was seen only a few times. CDR3 in amino acids: CASSSLPGSTDTQYF. DNA of the CDR3: TGTGCCAGCAGCTCGCTCCCCGGGAGCACAGATACGCAGTATTTT. The chain uses TRBV7-6 and TRBJ2-3; no definite D call. Germline loops: CDR1 SGHVS, CDR2 FNYEAQ. With 4 bases removed from V and 0 bases from J, the gap between germline ends came to 11 bases. The CDR3 runs to 15 residues. Looking up the rest from reference TRBV7-6 and TRBJ2-3 gives the full variable domain: GAGVSQSPRYKVTKRGQDVALRCDPISGHVSLYWYRQALGQGPEFLTYFNYEAQQDKSGLPNDRFSAERPEGSISTLTIQRTEQRDSAMYRCASSSLPGSTDTQYFGPGTRLTVL.

As regards this clonotype: A read error may explain this, as a much larger clone is one base away. The chain is built from TRBV29-1 and TRBJ2-1; D might be TRBD1 (5 bases). CDR3 length equals 15 residues. Germline V CDR1 and CDR2: SQVTM, ANQGSEA. The DNA for the CDR3 is TGCAGCGTTGGCAGGGTCGGGTTCTCCCACAATGAGCAGTTCTTC. The encoded protein is CSVGRVGFSHNEQFF.

V is TRBV20-1 and J is TRBJ2-7; TRBD1 matches at 10 bases. V lost 3 bases to trimming and J lost 1 base; unmatched junction nucleotides: 6. This CDR3 is 15 amino acids long. The germline gives CDR1 DFQATT, CDR2 SNEGSKA (reference sequence). The CDR3, as DNA: TGCAGTGCTAGTCCCGGACAGGGGGGATCCTACGAGCAGTACTTC. Its translation: CSASPGQGGSYEQYF.

This clonotype occurred many times. The rearrangement joins TRBV19 to TRBJ1-1; TRBD1 is a possible D gene (5 bases). This CDR3 region has 14 residues. V gave up 4 bases and J gave up 5 bases, with 14 bases separating them. Germline values: CDR1 LNHDA, CDR2 SQIVND (reference sequence). The CDR3 reads CASSTQGKVTEAFF. The CDR3 nucleotides are TGTGCCAGTAGTACTCAGGGAAAGGTGACTGAAGCTTTCTTT.

This clonotype was counted ten times or more. The chain has TRBV11-2 and TRBJ2-1; D uncertain. Trimming stripped 7 bases from V and 6 bases from J, with 13 bases between. This CDR3 contains 13 residues. CDR1 is SGHAT and CDR2 is FQNNGV in the germline V gene. This CDR3 reads CASTLPGLNEQFF. CDR3 nucleotide sequence: TGTGCCAGCACCCTCCCGGGCCTCAATGAGCAGTTCTTC.

A word on this clonotype: A read error may explain this, as a much larger clone is one base away. CDR3 protein: CASSQEKRSYNEHFF. DNA for the CDR3: TGCGCCAGCAGCCAAGAAAAGCGGAGTTACAATGAGCACTTCTTC. This chain links TRBV4-3 with TRBJ2-1, with D possibly TRBD2 on 5 matching bases. Looked up from germline, CDR1 is LGHNA and CDR2 is YSLEER. The CDR3 length is 15 residues.

This clonotype showed up just a few times. The chain is built from TRBV7-2 and TRBJ1-6; D gene unclear. V lost 3 bases and J 6 bases, leaving 6 bases between the germline ends. The CDR3 runs to 13 residues. Germline CDR1 reads SGHTA; CDR2 reads FQGNSA. The CDR3 loop is CASSLIGNSPLHF. The CDR3 DNA reads as TGTGCCAGCAGCTTGATCGGTAATTCACCCCTCCACTTT.

This clonotype was detected many times. The chain uses TRBV2 and TRBJ2-1; TRBD2 might be the D (6 bases). Germline V gives CDR1 SNHLY, CDR2 FYNNEI. The V and J ends lost 4 bases and 5 bases respectively, with 15 bases between them. The length of the CDR3 is 15 residues. This CDR3 reads CASSVAGITNNEQFF. The CDR3 DNA sequence: TGTGCCAGCAGTGTGGCGGGAATTACTAACAATGAGCAGTTCTTC. Using reference TRBV2 and TRBJ2-1 for the parts outside the CDR3, the full variable domain is EPEVTQTPSHQVTQMGQEVILRCVPISNHLYFYWYRQILGQKVEFLVSFYNNEISEKSEIFDDQFSVERPDGSNFTLKIRSTKLEDSAMYFCASSVAGITNNEQFFGPGTRLTVL.

This clonotype was counted between two and nine times. CDR3 coding DNA: TGCAGTGCTAGGGACACCCAGTACTTGAACACTGAAGCTTTCTTT. It yields the protein CSARDTQYLNTEAFF. V and J are TRBV20-1 and TRBJ1-1; perhaps TRBD1 as D (5 bases). Germline V gene lookup returns CDR1 DFQATT and CDR2 SNEGSKA (reference sequence). V dropped 3 bases and J dropped 0 bases, with 14 bases sitting between them. The CDR3 has 15 residues.

This clonotype was recorded at least ten times. The chain is built from TRBV6-2 or TRBV6-3 and TRBJ2-3, with D perhaps matching TRBD1 (5 bases). The CDR3 contains 16 residues. The germline V gene encodes CDR1 MNHEY and CDR2 SVGEGT. V lost 0 bases and J 0 bases, leaving 10 bases between the germline ends. CDR3 sequence reads: CASSYSRQLSTDTQYF. As DNA, the CDR3 is TGTGCCAGCAGTTACTCGAGACAGCTAAGCACAGATACGCAGTATTTT.

V gene TRBV3-1 combines with J gene TRBJ2-1, with 9 nucleotides matching TRBD2. This CDR3 comprises 14 residues. Germline V CDR1 and CDR2: LGHDT, YNNKEL (reference sequence). V shed 0 bases, J shed 8 bases, and the junction held 2 bases outside the gene matches. The CDR3: CASSQDPSGDEQFF. CDR3 in DNA: TGTGCCAGCAGCCAAGATCCTAGCGGGGATGAGCAGTTCTTC.

This clonotype was found a few times. This chain joins TRBV19 and TRBJ1-1, with D perhaps matching TRBD1 (5 bases). Germline lookup yields CDR1 LNHDA and CDR2 SQIVND (reference sequence). V was cut by 1 base and J by 0 bases, with 15 bases left in between. CDR3 length: 17 amino acids. The CDR3 spells CASSIVGTGILNTEAFF. DNA of the CDR3: TGTGCCAGTAGTATAGTAGGAACAGGAATTTTGAACACTGAAGCTTTCTTT.

This chain joins TRBV30 and TRBJ2-1, with 10 bases fitting TRBD2. Germline CDR1 is GTSNPN and CDR2 is SVGIG (reference sequence). With V trimmed by 4 bases and J by 3 bases, 0 bases remained unmatched. There are 13 residues in the CDR3. The CDR3 protein is CAWTSGSYNEQFF. The CDR3 DNA sequence: TGTGCCTGGACTAGCGGGAGCTACAATGAGCAGTTCTTC.

This clonotype was seen at least ten times. The rearrangement uses TRBV30 and TRBJ2-1, with 7 bases lining up with TRBD1. Unmatched junction bases numbered 6, after V lost 3 bases and J lost 7 bases. The CDR3 sequence is 13 residues long. Germline V CDR1 and CDR2: GTSNPN, SVGIG (reference sequence). CDR3 sequence reads: CAWSRDRVNEQFF. CDR3 sequence (DNA): TGTGCCTGGAGCCGAGACAGGGTGAATGAGCAGTTCTTC.

This clonotype was seen at least ten times. This sequence joins TRBV12-5 and TRBJ2-1; no clear D gene. V was trimmed by 3 bases and J by 2 bases, leaving 11 bases between them. Germline V gene sequence: CDR1 LGHNT, CDR2 FRNRAP. CDR3 size: 15 residues. CDR3 sequence: CASGFGRQPYNEQFF. The CDR3 DNA reads as TGTGCTAGTGGTTTCGGGCGGCAACCCTACAATGAGCAGTTCTTC.

In the case of this clonotype: This may stem from a read error, because a much larger clone lies one nucleotide away. This rearrangement joins TRBV11-2 to TRBJ2-7; the match to TRBD2 covers 7 bases. Germline CDR1 is SGHAT and CDR2 is FQNNGV. This CDR3 comprises 13 residues. CDR3 bases: TGTGCCAGCAGCGTCGGGAGGTCCTTCGAGCAGTACTTC. This gives the protein CASSVGRSFEQYF.

This clonotype was observed at least ten times. J is TRBJ2-1 and V is TRBV29-1, with 9 bases that match TRBD2. Per the germline V gene, CDR1 is SQVTM and CDR2 is ANQGSEA. The CDR3 loop spans 18 amino acids. The V segment lost 0 bases and the J segment 6 bases; nucleotides outside the gene matches: 15. The CDR3 DNA follows: TGCAGCGTTGAAGAGCTGTCTATGGATAGCGGGAGTGGCAATGAGCAGTTCTTC. It is translated as CSVEELSMDSGSGNEQFF.

Points on this clonotype: This clone may be a read error of a much larger clone one base away. The J gene is TRBJ2-3, the V gene TRBV20-1; 7 positions match TRBD1. CDR1 is DFQATT, CDR2 SNEGSKA, per germline (reference sequence). The CDR3 extends over 13 amino acids. J gave up 5 bases and V 2 bases, and 4 bases lay outside the gene matches. CDR3 residues: CSARKGQIDTQYF. The CDR3, as DNA: TGCAGTGCTAGAAAGGGACAGATAGATACGCAGTATTTT.

This clonotype was observed at least ten times. The chain couples TRBV3-1 to TRBJ2-1; no definite D call. Germline CDR1 LGHDT, CDR2 YNNKEL (reference sequence). CDR3 length equals 11 residues. Trimming cost V 2 bases and J 8 bases, with 4 bases left between them. DNA of the CDR3: TGTGCCAGCAGCCAACTGGATGAGCAGTTCTTC. Protein sequence: CASSQLDEQFF.

There are many counts of this clonotype. J is TRBJ2-1 and V is TRBV7-9; 12 bases align to TRBD2. The junction had 9 bases not matched to a gene; V was cut back by 11 bases and J by 7 bases. The CDR3 covers 14 residues. The V gene's germline CDR1 is SEHNR and CDR2 FQNEAQ (reference sequence). The CDR3 is CALGVTSGSNEQFF. CDR3 DNA sequence: TGTGCCCTTGGTGTGACTAGCGGGAGTAATGAGCAGTTCTTC.

V gene TRBV5-6 combines with J gene TRBJ1-3; unclear D gene. CDR1 and CDR2 from the germline V gene are SGHDT and YYEEEE. V gave up 4 bases and J gave up 4 bases, with 18 bases separating them. The CDR3 has 16 residues. CDR3 nucleotides: TGTGCCAGCAGCCTCTTCCCGGACGGATTCGGAAACACCATATATTTT. Amino acids: CASSLFPDGFGNTIYF.

This clonotype has at least ten counts. This rearrangement joins TRBV12-3 or TRBV12-4 to TRBJ1-2; TRBD1 agrees at 8 bases. The V and J ends lost 6 bases and 8 bases, in that order; junction bases with no gene match: 8. The CDR3 is made up of 13 amino acids. The CDR3 nucleotides read TGTGCCAGCAGCCTCGGGACAGGTCGGGGCTACACCTTC. Its protein product is CASSLGTGRGYTF.

This clonotype has only a few counts. The rearrangement uses TRBV7-6 and TRBJ2-3, with D hard to call. Germline V gene sequence: CDR1 SGHVS, CDR2 FNYEAQ. V lost 1 base to trimming and J lost 2 bases, with 7 bases between them. There are 14 residues in the CDR3. The CDR3 here is CASSLGAPTDTQYF. The CDR3 nucleotides are TGTGCCAGCAGCTTAGGTGCACCCACAGATACGCAGTATTTT.

This clonotype was picked up many times. V gene TRBV5-1 combines with J gene TRBJ1-2, with 8 bases lining up with TRBD1. The V segment lost 4 bases and the J segment 4 bases; nucleotides outside the gene matches: 18. Germline CDR1 is SGHRS and CDR2 is YFSETQ. This CDR3 contains 18 residues. The CDR3 loop is CASSPNRINKDRVYGYTF. The CDR3 DNA sequence: TGCGCCAGCAGCCCTAACCGCATCAATAAGGACAGGGTCTATGGCTACACCTTC.